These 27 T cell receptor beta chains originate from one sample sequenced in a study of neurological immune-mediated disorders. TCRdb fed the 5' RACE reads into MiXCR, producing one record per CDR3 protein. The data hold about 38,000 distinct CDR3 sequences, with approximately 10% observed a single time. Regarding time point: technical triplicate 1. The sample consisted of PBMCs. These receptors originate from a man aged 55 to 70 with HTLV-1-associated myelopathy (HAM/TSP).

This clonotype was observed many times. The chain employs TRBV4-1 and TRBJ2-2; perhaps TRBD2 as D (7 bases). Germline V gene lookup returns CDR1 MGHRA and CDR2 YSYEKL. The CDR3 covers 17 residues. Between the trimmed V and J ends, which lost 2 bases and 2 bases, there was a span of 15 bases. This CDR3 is CASSQPAGASNTGELFF. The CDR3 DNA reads TGCGCCAGCAGCCAACCGGCGGGGGCTTCTAACACCGGGGAGCTGTTTTTT.

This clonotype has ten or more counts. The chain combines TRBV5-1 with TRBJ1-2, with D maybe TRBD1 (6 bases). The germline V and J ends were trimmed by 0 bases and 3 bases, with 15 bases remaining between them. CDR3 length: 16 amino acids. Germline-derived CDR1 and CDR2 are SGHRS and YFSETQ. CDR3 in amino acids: CASSLDTGSGDYGYTF. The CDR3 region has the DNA TGCGCCAGCAGCTTGGATACAGGGTCGGGGGACTATGGCTACACCTTC.

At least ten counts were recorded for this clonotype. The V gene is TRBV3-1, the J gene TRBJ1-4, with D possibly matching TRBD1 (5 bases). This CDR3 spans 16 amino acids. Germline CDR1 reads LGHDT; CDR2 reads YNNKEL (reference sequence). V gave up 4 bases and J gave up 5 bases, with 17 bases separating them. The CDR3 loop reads CASSPSWQGRNEKLFF. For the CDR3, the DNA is TGTGCCAGCAGCCCCTCTTGGCAGGGAAGAAATGAAAAACTGTTTTTT.

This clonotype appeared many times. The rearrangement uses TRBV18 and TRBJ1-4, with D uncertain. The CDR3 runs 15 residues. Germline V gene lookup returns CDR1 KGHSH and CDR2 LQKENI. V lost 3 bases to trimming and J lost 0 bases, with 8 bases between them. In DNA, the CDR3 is TGTGCCAGCTCACCCACTCATGCAACTAATGAAAAACTGTTTTTT. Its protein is CASSPTHATNEKLFF.

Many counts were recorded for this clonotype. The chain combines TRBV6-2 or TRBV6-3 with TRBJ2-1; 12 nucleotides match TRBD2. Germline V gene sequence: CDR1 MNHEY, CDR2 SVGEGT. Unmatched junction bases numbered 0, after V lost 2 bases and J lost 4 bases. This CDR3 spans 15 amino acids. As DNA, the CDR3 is TGTGCCAGCAGTTACCTAGCGGGAGGGTACAATGAGCAGTTCTTC. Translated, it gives CASSYLAGGYNEQFF.

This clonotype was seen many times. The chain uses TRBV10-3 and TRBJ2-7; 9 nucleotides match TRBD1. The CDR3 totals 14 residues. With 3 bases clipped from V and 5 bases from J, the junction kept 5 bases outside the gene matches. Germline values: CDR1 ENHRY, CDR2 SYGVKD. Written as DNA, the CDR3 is TGTGCCATCAGTGAAACAGGGGGCGGCGACGAGCAGTACTTC. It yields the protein CAISETGGGDEQYF.

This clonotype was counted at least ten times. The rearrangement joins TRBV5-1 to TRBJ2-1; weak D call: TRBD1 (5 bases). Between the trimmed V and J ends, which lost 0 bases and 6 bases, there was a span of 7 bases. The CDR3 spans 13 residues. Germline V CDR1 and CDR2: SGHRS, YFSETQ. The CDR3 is CASSLGQTNEQFF. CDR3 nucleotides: TGCGCCAGCAGCTTGGGACAGACCAATGAGCAGTTCTTC. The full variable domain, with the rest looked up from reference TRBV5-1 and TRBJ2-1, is KAGVTQTPRYLIKTRGQQVTLSCSPISGHRSVSWYQQTPGQGLQFLFEYFSETQRNKGNFPGRFSGRQFSNSRSEMNVSTLELGDSALYLCASSLGQTNEQFFGPGTRLTVL.

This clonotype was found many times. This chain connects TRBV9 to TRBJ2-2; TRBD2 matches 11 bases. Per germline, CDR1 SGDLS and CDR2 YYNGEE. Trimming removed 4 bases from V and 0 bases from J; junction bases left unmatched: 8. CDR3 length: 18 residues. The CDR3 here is CASSQGPSGRSNTGELFF. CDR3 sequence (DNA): TGTGCCAGCAGCCAAGGGCCTAGCGGGAGGTCGAACACCGGGGAGCTGTTTTTT.

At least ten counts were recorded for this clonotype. The CDR3 DNA reads TGCGCCAGCAGCTTGGCTTCAGGGGGAGGGCAGCCCCAGCATTTT. It specifies CASSLASGGGQPQHF. V and J are TRBV5-1 and TRBJ1-5, with 7 bases lining up with TRBD1. Per germline, CDR1 SGHRS and CDR2 YFSETQ. The length of the CDR3 is 15 residues. Trimming took 0 bases from V and 7 from J; bases not matched to a gene: 7. The full variable domain, with the rest looked up from reference TRBV5-1 and TRBJ1-5, is KAGVTQTPRYLIKTRGQQVTLSCSPISGHRSVSWYQQTPGQGLQFLFEYFSETQRNKGNFPGRFSGRQFSNSRSEMNVSTLELGDSALYLCASSLASGGGQPQHFGDGTRLSIL.

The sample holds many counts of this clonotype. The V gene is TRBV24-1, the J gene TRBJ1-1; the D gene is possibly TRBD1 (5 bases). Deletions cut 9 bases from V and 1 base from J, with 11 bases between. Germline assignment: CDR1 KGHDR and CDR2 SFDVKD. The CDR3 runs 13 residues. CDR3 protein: CATPGRGNTEAFF. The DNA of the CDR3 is TGTGCCACCCCAGGGAGGGGGAACACTGAAGCTTTCTTT.

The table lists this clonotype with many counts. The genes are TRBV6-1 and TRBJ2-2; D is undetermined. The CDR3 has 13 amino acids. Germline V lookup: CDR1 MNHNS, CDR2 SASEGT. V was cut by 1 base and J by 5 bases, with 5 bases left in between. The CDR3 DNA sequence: TGTGCCAGCAGTGAAGGCCGAACCGGGGAGCTGTTTTTT. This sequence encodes CASSEGRTGELFF.

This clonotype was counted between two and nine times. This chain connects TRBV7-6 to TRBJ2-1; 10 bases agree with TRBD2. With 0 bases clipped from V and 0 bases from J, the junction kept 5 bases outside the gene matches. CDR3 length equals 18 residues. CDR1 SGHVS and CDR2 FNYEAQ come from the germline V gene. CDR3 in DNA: TGTGCCAGCAGCTTAGCAAGCTCTAGCGGGAGCTCCTACAATGAGCAGTTCTTC. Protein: CASSLASSSGSSYNEQFF.

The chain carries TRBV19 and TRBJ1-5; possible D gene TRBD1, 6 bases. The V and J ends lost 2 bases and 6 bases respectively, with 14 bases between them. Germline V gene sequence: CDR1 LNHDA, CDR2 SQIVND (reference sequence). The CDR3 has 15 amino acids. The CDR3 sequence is CASSISGAGAQPQHF. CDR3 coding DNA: TGTGCCAGTAGTATATCGGGGGCAGGGGCTCAGCCCCAGCATTTT.

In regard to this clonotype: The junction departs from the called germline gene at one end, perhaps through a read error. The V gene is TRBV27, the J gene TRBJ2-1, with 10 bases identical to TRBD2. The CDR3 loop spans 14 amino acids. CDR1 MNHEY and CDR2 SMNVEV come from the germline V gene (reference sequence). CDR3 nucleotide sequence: TGTGCCAGCAGGGGGACTAGCGTATACGATGAGCAGTCCTTC. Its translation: CASRGTSVYDEQSF.

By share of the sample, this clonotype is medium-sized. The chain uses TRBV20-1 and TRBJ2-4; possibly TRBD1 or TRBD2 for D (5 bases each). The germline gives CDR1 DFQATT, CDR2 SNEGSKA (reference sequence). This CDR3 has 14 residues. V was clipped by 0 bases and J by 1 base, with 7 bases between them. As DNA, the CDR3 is TGCAGTGCTAGAGACAGGGAGGCCAAAAACATTCAGTACTTC. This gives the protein CSARDREAKNIQYF.

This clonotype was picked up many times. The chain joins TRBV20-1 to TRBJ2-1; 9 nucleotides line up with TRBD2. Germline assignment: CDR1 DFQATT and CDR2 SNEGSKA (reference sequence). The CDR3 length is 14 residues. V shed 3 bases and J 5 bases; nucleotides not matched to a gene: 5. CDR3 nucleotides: TGCAGTGCTAGTTTAGCGGGAGTCAACAATGAGCAGTTCTTC. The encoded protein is CSASLAGVNNEQFF.

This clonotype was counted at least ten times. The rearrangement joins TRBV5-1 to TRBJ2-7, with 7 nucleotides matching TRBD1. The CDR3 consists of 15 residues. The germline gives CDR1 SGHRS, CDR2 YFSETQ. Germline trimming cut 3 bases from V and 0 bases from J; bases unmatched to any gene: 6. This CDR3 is CASSSRQGRSYEQYF. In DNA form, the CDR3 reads TGCGCCAGCAGCTCAAGACAGGGACGCTCCTACGAGCAGTACTTC.

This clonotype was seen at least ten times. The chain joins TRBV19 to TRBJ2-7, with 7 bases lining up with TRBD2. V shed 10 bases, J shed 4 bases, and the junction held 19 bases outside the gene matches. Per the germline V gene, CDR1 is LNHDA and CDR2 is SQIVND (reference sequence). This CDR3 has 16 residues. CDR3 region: CATSPGGTHVSYEQYF. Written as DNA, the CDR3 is TGTGCCACCTCCCCCGGGGGGACTCACGTAAGTTACGAGCAGTACTTC.

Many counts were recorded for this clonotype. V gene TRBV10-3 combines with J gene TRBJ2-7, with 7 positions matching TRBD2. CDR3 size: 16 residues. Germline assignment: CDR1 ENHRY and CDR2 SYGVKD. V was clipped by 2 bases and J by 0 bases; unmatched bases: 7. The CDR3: CAISERLAVSSYEQYF. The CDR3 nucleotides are TGTGCCATCAGTGAGCGGCTAGCGGTTAGCTCCTACGAGCAGTACTTC.

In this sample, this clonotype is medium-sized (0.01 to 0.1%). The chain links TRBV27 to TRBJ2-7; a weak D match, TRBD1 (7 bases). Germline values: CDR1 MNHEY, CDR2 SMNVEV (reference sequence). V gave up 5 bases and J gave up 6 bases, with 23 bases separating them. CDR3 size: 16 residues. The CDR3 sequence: CASSPLRGAGGSEQYF. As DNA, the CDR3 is TGTGCCAGCAGTCCCCTCAGGGGGGCGGGCGGATCCGAGCAGTACTTC.

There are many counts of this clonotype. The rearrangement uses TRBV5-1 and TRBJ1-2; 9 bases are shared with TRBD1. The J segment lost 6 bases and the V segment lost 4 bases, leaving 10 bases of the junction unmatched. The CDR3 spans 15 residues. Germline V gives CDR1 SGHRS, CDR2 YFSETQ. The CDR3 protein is CASSPSGTGTHGYTF. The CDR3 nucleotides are TGCGCCAGCAGCCCCTCCGGGACAGGGACCCATGGCTACACCTTC.

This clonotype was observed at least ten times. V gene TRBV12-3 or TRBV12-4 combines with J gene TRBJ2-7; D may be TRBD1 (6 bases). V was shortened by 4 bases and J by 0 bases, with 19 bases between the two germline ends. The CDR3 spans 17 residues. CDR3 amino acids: CASSWGTRKSSSYEQYF. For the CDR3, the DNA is TGTGCCAGCAGTTGGGGGACAAGGAAAAGTAGCTCCTACGAGCAGTACTTC.

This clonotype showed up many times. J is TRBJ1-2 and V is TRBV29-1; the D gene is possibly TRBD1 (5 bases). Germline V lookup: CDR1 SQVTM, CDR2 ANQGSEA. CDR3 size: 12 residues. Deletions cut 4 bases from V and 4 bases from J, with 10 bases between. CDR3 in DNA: TGCAGCGTTGCTGGGGACCCCTATGGCTACACCTTC. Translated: CSVAGDPYGYTF.

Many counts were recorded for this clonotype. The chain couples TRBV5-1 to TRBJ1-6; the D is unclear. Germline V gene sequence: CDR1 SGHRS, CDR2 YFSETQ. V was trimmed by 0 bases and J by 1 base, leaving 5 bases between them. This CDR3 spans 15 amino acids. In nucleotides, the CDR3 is TGCGCCAGCAGCTTGGAGGGATCCTATAATTCACCCCTCCACTTT. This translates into CASSLEGSYNSPLHF.

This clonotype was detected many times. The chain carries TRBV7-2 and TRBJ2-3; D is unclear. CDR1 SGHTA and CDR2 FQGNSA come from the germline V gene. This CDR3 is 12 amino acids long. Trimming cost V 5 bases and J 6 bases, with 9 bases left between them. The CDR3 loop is CASSGFRDTQYF. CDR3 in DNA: TGTGCCAGCAGCGGGTTCAGGGATACGCAGTATTTT.

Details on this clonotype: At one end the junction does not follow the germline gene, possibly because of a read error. The CDR3 loop reads CARSYQGGFNEQFF. The CDR3 region has the DNA TGTGCCAGAAGTTACCAGGGGGGATTCAATGAGCAGTTCTTC. This chain connects TRBV6-6 to TRBJ2-1; possibly TRBD1 for D (7 bases). The CDR3 consists of 14 residues. The germline gives CDR1 MNHNY, CDR2 SVGAGI (reference sequence).

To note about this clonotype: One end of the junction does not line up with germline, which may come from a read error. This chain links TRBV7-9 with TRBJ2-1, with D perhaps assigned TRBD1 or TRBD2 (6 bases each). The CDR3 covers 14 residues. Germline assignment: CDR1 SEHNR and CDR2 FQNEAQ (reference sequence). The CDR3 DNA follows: TGTTCCAGCCTCCTGGGGGGCAACTACAATGAGCAGTTCTTC. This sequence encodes CSSLLGGNYNEQFF.